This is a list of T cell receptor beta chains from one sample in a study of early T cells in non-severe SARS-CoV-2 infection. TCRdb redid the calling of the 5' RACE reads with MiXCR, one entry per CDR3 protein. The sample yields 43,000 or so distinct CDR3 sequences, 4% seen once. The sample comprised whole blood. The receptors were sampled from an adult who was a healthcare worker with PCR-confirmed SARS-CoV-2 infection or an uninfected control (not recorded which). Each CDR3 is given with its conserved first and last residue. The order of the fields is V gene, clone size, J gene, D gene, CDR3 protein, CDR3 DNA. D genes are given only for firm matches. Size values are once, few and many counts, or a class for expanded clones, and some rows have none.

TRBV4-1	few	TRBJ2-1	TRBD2	CASSFPGLAVQFF	TGCGCCAGCAGCTTCCCAGGCCTAGCGGTGCAGTTCTTC
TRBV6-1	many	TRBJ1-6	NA	CASSDPGENSPLHF	TGTGCCAGCAGTGACCCAGGGGAGAATTCACCCCTCCACTTT
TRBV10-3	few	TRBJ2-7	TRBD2	CAISEGGLAGGPSYEQYF	TGTGCCATCAGTGAGGGGGGACTAGCGGGAGGCCCCTCCTACGAGCAGTACTTC
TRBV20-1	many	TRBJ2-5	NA	CSATRGGKSKETQYF	TGCAGTGCTACCAGAGGGGGGAAGAGCAAAGAGACCCAGTACTTC
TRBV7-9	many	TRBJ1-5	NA	CASSPALAGNQPQHF	TGTGCCAGCAGCCCCGCACTCGCGGGCAATCAGCCCCAGCATTTT
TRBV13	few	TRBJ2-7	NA	CASSHGVSLVEQYF	TGTGCCAGCAGCCATGGGGTCTCGCTGGTCGAGCAGTACTTC
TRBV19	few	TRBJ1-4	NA	CASSTAMGPSEKLFF	TGTGCCAGTAGTACTGCCATGGGCCCTAGTGAAAAACTGTTTTTT
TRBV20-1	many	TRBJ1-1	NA	CSAKDGTSANTEAFF	TGCAGTGCTAAAGACGGGACATCGGCGAACACTGAAGCTTTCTTT
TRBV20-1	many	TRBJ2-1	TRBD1	CSAGPGTGHREQFF	TGCAGTGCTGGACCGGGGACAGGGCATAGGGAGCAGTTCTTC
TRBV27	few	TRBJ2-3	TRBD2	CASSLYGLAGSTDTQYF	TGTGCCAGCAGTTTATACGGACTAGCGGGTTCCACAGATACGCAGTATTTT
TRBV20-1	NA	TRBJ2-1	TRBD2	CSARAPGRWNEQFF	TGCAGTGCTAGAGCTCCCGGGAGGTGGAATGAGCAGTTCTTC
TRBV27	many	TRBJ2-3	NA	CASSLGPGTDTQYF	TGTGCCAGCAGTTTAGGGCCAGGAACAGATACGCAGTATTTT